These 14 T cell receptor beta chains originate from one sample sequenced in a study of blood T cells in healthy people across ages. Alongside a J-beta primer mix, a sample-barcoded 5' primer served in a second PCR lasting about 6 to 12 cycles. TCRdb ran MiXCR on the 5' RACE reads and lists one entry per CDR3 protein. The sample has approximately 800,000 distinct CDR3 sequences, roughly 25% seen once. These data were also filed under a second study, of T cells of mothers and their children.

What was sequenced was blood. The receptor set was obtained from a boy between 10 and 17 years old in good health.

This clonotype came up a few times. The chain has TRBV12-3 or TRBV12-4 and TRBJ1-2; D is ambiguous. This CDR3 contains 13 residues. Trimming removed 10 bases at V and 3 bases at J, with 15 bases between. The CDR3 sequence is CATDYGDHYGYTF. The CDR3 nucleotides are TGTGCCACCGACTACGGGGATCACTATGGCTACACCTTC.

The chain recombines TRBV9 with TRBJ1-2; D unclear. The germline V gene has CDR1 SGDLS and CDR2 YYNGEE. The CDR3 sequence is 13 residues long. The ends were cut back, 4 bases at V and 8 bases at J, with 15 bases in the middle. The CDR3 bases are TGTGCCAGCAGCCCTCAATCGACGGGAGGCTACACCTTC. Translation gives CASSPQSTGGYTF.

The rearrangement joins TRBV2 to TRBJ2-5; maybe TRBD2 (7 bases). V lost 1 base and J lost 4, with 13 bases in between. The CDR3 spans 15 residues. Germline V gives CDR1 SNHLY, CDR2 FYNNEI. DNA for the CDR3: TGTGCCAGCAGTGAAGGGGGGGGGCCGATAGAGACCCAGTACTTC. Its translation is CASSEGGGPIETQYF.

This rearrangement joins TRBV28 to TRBJ1-6; 7 bases fit TRBD1. This CDR3 has 15 amino acids. CDR1 and CDR2 (germline): MDHEN, SYDVKM. With V trimmed by 5 bases and J by 7 bases, 8 bases remained unmatched. Written as DNA, the CDR3 is TGTGCCAGCAGTCAGACCGGGACAGCCAATTCACCCCTCCACTTT. As protein: CASSQTGTANSPLHF.

The J gene is TRBJ2-3, the V gene TRBV7-3, with 10 bases matching TRBD2. The V segment lost 5 bases and the J segment 4 bases; nucleotides outside the gene matches: 6. This CDR3 comprises 15 residues. Germline V gene lookup returns CDR1 SGHTA and CDR2 FQGTGA. CDR3 region: CASSASGGAPDTQYF. The DNA for the CDR3 is TGTGCCAGCAGCGCCAGCGGGGGGGCCCCAGATACGCAGTATTTT.

This clonotype was counted only a few times. This chain joins TRBV6-6 and TRBJ1-2, with D perhaps TRBD1 (6 bases). Germline CDR1 reads MNHNY; CDR2 reads SVGAGI (reference sequence). The CDR3 contains 16 residues. Trimming took off 3 bases at V and 0 bases at J, with 14 bases between the two ends. The CDR3 nucleotides read TGTGCCAGCAGTTATCCTCGAGGGGGTACTAACTATGGCTACACCTTC. Translating gives CASSYPRGGTNYGYTF.

The gene calls are TRBV15 and TRBJ2-2; a possible D gene is TRBD1 (8 bases). V was trimmed by 8 bases and J by 5 bases, leaving 15 bases between them. The CDR3 length is 14 residues. In germline, CDR1 is LNHNV, CDR2 YYDKDF (reference sequence). CDR3 in amino acids: CATSHRGGTGELFF. CDR3 nucleotides: TGTGCCACCTCTCACAGGGGGGGAACCGGGGAGCTGTTTTTT.

The V gene is TRBV6-6, the J gene TRBJ1-6; maybe TRBD1 (5 bases). This CDR3 has 15 residues. Deletions cut 8 bases from V and 10 bases from J, with 21 bases between. CDR1 and CDR2 from the germline V gene are MNHNY and SVGAGI (reference sequence). CDR3 nucleotides: TGTGCCAGCGGAGGGAGCGGGACGGCCTCCTCACCCCTCCACTTT. It specifies CASGGSGTASSPLHF.

The chain combines TRBV12-3 or TRBV12-4 with TRBJ2-3, with D perhaps matching TRBD1 (6 bases). The V gene lost 6 bases and the J gene lost 2 bases, with 15 bases spanning the gap. This CDR3 is built from 15 residues. CDR3 protein: CASSHREGDTDTQYF. The DNA for the CDR3 is TGTGCCAGCAGCCACAGAGAGGGGGACACAGATACGCAGTATTTT.

The sample holds many counts of this clonotype. CDR3 DNA: TGCGCCAGCAGTACAGGGGGCGAAGAGACCCAGTACTTC. This gives the protein CASSTGGEETQYF. The chain has TRBV5-1 and TRBJ2-5; 9 bases map to TRBD1. V shed 5 bases, J shed 3 bases, and the junction held 2 bases outside the gene matches. Germline CDR1 is SGHRS and CDR2 is YFSETQ. The CDR3 is 13 amino acids.

In nucleotides, the CDR3 is TGTGCCATCAGTGTAAGCAGGGGAGCATACGAGCAGTACTTC. Its protein product is CAISVSRGAYEQYF. The chain has TRBV10-3 and TRBJ2-7; D is perhaps TRBD1 (6 bases). The CDR3 is 14 residues long. Germline CDR1 reads ENHRY; CDR2 reads SYGVKD. Trimming stripped 4 bases from V and 4 bases from J, with 14 bases between.

This clonotype has a handful of counts. The V call is TRBV28, the J call TRBJ2-1; 11 bases match TRBD1. The germline V gene encodes CDR1 MDHEN and CDR2 SYDVKM. The CDR3 is 14 amino acids. J was trimmed by 4 bases and V by 7 bases; bases with no gene match: 3. In nucleotides, the CDR3 is TGTGCCAGCAAGGGACAGGGGGTTTACAATGAGCAGTTCTTC. Its protein is CASKGQGVYNEQFF. The full variable domain, with the rest looked up from reference TRBV28 and TRBJ2-1, is DVKVTQSSRYLVKRTGEKVFLECVQDMDHENMFWYRQDPGLGLRLIYFSYDVKMKEKGDIPEGYSVSREKKERFSLILESASTNQTSMYLCASKGQGVYNEQFFGPGTRLTVL.

Details on this clonotype: One end of the junction does not line up with germline, which may come from a read error. V is TRBV7-9 and J is TRBJ2-5; D gene unclear. This CDR3 has 15 amino acids. Germline V gives CDR1 SEHNR, CDR2 FQNEAQ (reference sequence). The CDR3 DNA is TGTGCCAGCACCTTACTCGTCAGGTCGCAAGAGACCCAGTACTTC. Translated: CASTLLVRSQETQYF.

The chain couples TRBV7-2 to TRBJ2-4, with 8 bases matching TRBD1. J lost 6 bases, V lost 6 bases, and 7 bases had no gene match. There are 14 residues in the CDR3. In germline, CDR1 is SGHTA, CDR2 FQGNSA. CDR3: CASSPRQGLNIQYF. In nucleotides, the CDR3 is TGTGCCAGCAGTCCTCGACAGGGGCTAAACATTCAGTACTTC.